This T cell receptor beta chain came from a study of sequential checkpoint blockade in melanoma. Looking at the study overall: Randomization was 1:1 between first-line nivolumab→ipilimumab and ipilimumab→nivolumab.

Indicated treatment: randomized to nivolumab then ipilimumab (arm A) or the reverse (arm B). Sequencing used immunoSEQ multiplex PCR; TCRdb keeps in-frame clones, though not all of them. The sample has around 26,000 clones, roughly 73% seen once. The germline V gene encodes CDR1 MRHNA and CDR2 SNTAGT. The CDR3 spans 15 residues. V lost 6 bases to trimming and J lost 3 bases; unmatched junction nucleotides: 9. Sequencing was performed on CD8+ T cells sorted from blood (inferred from file names), taken from a patient given nivolumab and ipilimumab in sequence. This TCR was recovered from a human donor with melanoma. This rearrangement joins TRBV6-4 to TRBJ2-3, with 7 bases lining up with TRBD2. The CDR3: CASSGGTTLTDTQYF. CDR3 nucleotide sequence: TGTGCCAGCAGCGGGGGGACCACTCTAACAGATACGCAGTATTTT.